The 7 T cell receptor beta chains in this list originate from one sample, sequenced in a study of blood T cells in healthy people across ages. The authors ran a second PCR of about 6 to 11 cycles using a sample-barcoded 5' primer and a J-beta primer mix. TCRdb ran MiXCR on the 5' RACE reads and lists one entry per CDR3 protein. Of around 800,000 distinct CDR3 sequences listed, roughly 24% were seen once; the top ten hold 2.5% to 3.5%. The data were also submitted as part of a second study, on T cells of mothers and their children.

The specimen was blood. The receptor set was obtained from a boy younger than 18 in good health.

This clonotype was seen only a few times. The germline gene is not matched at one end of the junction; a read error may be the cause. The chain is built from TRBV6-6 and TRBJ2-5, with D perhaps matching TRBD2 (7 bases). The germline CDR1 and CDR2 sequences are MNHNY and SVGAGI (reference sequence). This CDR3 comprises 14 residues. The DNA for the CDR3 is TGTGCCAGCAGTTACTGGGGGGGGCAAGAGACCCGGTACTTC. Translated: CASSYWGGQETRYF.

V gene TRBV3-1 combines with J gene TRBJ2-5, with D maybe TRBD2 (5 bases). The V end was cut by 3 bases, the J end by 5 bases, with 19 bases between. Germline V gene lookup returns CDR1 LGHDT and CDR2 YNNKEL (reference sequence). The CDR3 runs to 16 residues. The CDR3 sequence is CASSHSGITSAETQYF. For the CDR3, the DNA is TGTGCCAGCAGCCACTCCGGGATAACATCAGCGGAGACCCAGTACTTC.

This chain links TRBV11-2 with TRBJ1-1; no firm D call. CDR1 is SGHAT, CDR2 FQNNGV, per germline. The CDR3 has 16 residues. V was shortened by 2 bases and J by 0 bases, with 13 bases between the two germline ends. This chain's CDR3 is CASSLMGTRLNTEAFF. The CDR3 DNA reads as TGTGCCAGCAGCTTAATGGGTACCCGGCTGAACACTGAAGCTTTCTTT.

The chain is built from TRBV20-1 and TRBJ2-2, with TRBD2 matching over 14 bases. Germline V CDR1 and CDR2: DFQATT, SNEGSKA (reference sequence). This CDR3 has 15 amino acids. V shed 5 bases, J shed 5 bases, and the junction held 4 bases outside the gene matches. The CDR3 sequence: CSAGTSGGRTGELFF. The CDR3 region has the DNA TGCAGTGCTGGGACTAGCGGGGGAAGGACCGGGGAGCTGTTTTTT.

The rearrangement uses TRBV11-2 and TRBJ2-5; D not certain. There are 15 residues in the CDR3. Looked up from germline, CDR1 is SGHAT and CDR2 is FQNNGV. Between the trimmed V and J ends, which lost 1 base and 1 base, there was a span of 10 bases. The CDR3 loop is CASSLAGRRQETQYF. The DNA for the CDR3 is TGTGCCAGCAGCTTAGCCGGACGCCGCCAAGAGACCCAGTACTTC.

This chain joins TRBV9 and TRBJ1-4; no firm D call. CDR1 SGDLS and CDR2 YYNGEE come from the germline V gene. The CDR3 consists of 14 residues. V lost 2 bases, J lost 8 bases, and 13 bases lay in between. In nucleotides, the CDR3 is TGTGCCAGCAGCGTTGGAGAGGCTGTCGAAAAACTGTTTTTT. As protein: CASSVGEAVEKLFF.

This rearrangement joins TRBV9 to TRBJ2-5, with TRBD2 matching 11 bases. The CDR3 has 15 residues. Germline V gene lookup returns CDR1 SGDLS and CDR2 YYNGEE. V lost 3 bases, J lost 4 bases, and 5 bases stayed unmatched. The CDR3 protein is CASSAIAGGPETQYF. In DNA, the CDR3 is TGTGCCAGCAGCGCGATAGCGGGGGGGCCAGAGACCCAGTACTTC. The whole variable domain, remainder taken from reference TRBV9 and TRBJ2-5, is DSGVTQTPKHLITATGQRVTLRCSPRSGDLSVYWYQQSLDQGLQFLIQYYNGEERAKGNILERFSAQQFPDLHSELNLSSLELGDSALYFCASSAIAGGPETQYFGPGTRLLVL.